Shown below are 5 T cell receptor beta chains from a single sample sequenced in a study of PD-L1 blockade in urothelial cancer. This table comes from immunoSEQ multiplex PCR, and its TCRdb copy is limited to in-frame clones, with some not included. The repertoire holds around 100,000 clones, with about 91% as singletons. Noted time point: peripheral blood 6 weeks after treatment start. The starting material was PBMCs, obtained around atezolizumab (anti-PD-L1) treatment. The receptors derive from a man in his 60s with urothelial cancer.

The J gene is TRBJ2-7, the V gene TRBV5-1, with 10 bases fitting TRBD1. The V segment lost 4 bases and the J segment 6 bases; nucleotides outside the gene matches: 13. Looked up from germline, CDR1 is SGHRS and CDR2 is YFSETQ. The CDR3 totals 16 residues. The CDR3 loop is CASSPPGDRGSREQYF. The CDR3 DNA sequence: TGCGCCAGCAGCCCCCCTGGGGACAGGGGCTCGCGCGAGCAGTACTTC.

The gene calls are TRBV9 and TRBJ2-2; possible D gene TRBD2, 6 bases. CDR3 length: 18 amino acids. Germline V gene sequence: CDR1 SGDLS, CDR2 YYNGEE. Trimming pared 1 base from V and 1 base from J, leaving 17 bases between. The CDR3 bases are TGTGCCAGCAGCGTAAACCCCCTAATCGGGGGGAACACCGGGGAGCTGTTTTTT. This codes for CASSVNPLIGGNTGELFF. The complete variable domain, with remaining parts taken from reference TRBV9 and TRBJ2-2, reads DSGVTQTPKHLITATGQRVTLRCSPRSGDLSVYWYQQSLDQGLQFLIQYYNGEERAKGNILERFSAQQFPDLHSELNLSSLELGDSALYFCASSVNPLIGGNTGELFFGEGSRLTVL.

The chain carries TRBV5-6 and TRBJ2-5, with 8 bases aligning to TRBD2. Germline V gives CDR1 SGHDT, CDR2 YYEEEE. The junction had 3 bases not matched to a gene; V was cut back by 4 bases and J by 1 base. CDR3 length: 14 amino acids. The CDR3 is CASSQLAAQETQYF. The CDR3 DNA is TGTGCCAGCAGCCAACTAGCGGCCCAAGAGACCCAGTACTTC.

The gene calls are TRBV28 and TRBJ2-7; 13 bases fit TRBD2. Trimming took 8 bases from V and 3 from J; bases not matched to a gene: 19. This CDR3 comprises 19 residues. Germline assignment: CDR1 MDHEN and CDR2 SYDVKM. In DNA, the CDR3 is TGTGCCAGCTCCGGGACTAGCGGGACTTACCTACTTTTTTTCTACGAGCAGTACTTC. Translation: CASSGTSGTYLLFFYEQYF. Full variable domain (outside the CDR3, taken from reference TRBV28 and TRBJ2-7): DVKVTQSSRYLVKRTGEKVFLECVQDMDHENMFWYRQDPGLGLRLIYFSYDVKMKEKGDIPEGYSVSREKKERFSLILESASTNQTSMYLCASSGTSGTYLLFFYEQYFGPGTRLTVT.

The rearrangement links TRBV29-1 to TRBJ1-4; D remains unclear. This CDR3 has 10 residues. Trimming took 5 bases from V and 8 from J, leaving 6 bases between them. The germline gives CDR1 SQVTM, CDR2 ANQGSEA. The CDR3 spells CSVLREKLFF. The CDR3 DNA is TGCAGCGTTCTTCGGGAAAAACTGTTTTTT.